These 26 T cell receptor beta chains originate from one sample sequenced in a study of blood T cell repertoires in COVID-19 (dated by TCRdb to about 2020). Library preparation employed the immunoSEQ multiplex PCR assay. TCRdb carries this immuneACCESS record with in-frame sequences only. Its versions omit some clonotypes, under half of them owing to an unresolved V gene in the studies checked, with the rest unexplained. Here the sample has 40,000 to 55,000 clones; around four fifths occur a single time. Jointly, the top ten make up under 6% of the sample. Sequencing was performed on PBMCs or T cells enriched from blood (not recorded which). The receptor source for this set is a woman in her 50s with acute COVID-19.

The CDR3 protein is CAISDPTGSSYNEQFF. Here the CDR3 DNA reads TGTGCCATCAGTGACCCGACAGGGAGCTCCTACAATGAGCAGTTCTTC. This chain links TRBV10-3 with TRBJ2-1, with 7 positions matching TRBD1. V was clipped by 3 bases and J by 0 bases; unmatched bases: 5. Germline CDR1 and CDR2: ENHRY and SYGVKD. This CDR3 is 16 amino acids long.

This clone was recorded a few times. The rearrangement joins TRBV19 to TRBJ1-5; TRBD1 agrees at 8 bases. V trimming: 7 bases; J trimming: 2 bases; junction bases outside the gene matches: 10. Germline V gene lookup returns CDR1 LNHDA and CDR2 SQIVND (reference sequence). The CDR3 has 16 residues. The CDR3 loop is CASTLDRGARNQPQHF. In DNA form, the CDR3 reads TGTGCCAGTACTCTCGACAGGGGAGCACGCAATCAGCCCCAGCATTTT.

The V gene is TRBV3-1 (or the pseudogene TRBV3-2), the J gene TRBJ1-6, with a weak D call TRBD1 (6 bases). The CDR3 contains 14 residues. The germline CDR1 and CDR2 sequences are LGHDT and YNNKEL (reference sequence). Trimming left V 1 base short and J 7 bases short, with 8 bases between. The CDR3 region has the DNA TGTGCCAGCAGCCAAGGGGACACGAATTCACCCCTCCACTTT. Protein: CASSQGDTNSPLHF.

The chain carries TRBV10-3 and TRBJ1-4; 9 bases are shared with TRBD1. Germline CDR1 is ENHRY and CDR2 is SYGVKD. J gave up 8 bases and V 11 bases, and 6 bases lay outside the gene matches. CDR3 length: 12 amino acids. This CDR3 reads CASGTGLEKLFF. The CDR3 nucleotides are TGTGCCTCAGGGACAGGGCTCGAAAAACTGTTTTTT.

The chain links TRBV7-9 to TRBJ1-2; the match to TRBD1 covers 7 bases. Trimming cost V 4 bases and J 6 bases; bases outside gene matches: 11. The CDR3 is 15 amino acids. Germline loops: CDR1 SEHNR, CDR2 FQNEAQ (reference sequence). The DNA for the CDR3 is TGTGCCAGCAGCTACGGACAGGATCTCCACAATGGCTACACCTTC. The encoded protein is CASSYGQDLHNGYTF.

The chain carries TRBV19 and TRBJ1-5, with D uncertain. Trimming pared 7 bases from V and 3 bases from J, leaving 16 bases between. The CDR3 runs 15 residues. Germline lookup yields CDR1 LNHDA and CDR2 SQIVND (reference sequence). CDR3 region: CASMRTGVFNQPQHF. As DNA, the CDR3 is TGTGCCAGTATGCGGACGGGAGTTTTCAATCAGCCCCAGCATTTT.

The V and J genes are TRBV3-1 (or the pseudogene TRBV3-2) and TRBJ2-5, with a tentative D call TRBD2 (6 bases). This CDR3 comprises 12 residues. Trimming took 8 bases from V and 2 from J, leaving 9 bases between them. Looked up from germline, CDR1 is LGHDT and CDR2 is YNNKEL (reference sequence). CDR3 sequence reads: CASGRGQETQYF. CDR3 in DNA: TGTGCCAGCGGGCGGGGTCAAGAGACCCAGTACTTC.

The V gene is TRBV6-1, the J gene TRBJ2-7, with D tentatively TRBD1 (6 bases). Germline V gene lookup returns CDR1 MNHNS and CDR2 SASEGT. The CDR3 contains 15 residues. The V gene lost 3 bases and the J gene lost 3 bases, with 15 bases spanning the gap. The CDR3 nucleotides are TGTGCCAGCAGTGATCTCGGCAGGGGAGTCTACGAGCAGTACTTC. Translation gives CASSDLGRGVYEQYF.

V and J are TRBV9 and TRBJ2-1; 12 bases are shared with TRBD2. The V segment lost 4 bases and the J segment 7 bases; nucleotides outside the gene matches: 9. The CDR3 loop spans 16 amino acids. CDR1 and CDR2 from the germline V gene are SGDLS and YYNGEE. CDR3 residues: CASSPRPSGGANEQFF. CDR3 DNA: TGTGCCAGCAGCCCTCGTCCTAGCGGGGGGGCGAATGAGCAGTTCTTC.

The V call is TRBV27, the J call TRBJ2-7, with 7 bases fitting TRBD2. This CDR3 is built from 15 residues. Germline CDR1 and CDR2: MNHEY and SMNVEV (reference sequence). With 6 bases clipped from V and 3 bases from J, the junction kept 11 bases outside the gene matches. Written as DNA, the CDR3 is TGTGCCAGCAGCCGGGGGGTACCCGGAGACTACGAGCAGTACTTC. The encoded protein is CASSRGVPGDYEQYF.

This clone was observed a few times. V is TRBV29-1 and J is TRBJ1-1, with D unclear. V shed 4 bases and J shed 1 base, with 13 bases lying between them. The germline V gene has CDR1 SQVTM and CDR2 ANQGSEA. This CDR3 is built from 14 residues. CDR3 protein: CSVAYAESNTEAFF. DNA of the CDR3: TGCAGCGTTGCTTATGCAGAATCGAACACTGAAGCTTTCTTT. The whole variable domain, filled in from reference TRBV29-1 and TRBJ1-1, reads SAVISQKPSRDICQRGTSLTIQCQVDSQVTMMFWYRQQPGQSLTLIATANQGSEATYESGFVIDKFPISRPNLTFSTLTVSNMSPEDSSIYLCSVAYAESNTEAFFGQGTRLTVV.

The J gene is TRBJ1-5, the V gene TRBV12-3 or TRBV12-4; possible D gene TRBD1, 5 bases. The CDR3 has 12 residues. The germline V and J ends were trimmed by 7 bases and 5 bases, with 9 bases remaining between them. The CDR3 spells CASTSGDQPQHF. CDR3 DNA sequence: TGTGCCAGCACCTCGGGGGATCAGCCCCAGCATTTT.

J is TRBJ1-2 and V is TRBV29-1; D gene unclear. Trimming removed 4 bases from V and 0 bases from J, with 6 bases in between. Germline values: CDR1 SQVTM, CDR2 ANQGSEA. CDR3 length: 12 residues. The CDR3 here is CSVGEANYGYTF. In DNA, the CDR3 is TGCAGCGTTGGCGAAGCTAACTATGGCTACACCTTC.

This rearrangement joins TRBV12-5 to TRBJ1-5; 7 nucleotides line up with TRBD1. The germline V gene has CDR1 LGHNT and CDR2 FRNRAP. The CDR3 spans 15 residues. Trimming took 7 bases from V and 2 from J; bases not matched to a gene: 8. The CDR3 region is CASALGTGGNQPQHF. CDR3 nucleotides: TGTGCTAGTGCCCTGGGCACAGGGGGCAATCAGCCCCAGCATTTT.

CDR3 sequence: CASSGGQDSPLHF. The DNA for the CDR3 is TGTGCCAGCAGCGGGGGACAGGATTCACCCCTCCACTTT. This sequence joins TRBV28 and TRBJ1-6, with 8 bases that match TRBD1. V dropped 6 bases and J dropped 8; count of bases not matched to a gene: 3. This CDR3 region has 13 residues. The germline V gene has CDR1 MDHEN and CDR2 SYDVKM.

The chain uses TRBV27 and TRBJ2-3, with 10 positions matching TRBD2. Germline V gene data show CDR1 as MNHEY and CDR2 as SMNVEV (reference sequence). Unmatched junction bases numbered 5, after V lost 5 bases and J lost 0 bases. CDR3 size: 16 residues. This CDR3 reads CASSLGLAASTDTQYF. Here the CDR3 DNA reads TGTGCCAGCAGTCTCGGACTAGCGGCTAGCACAGATACGCAGTATTTT.

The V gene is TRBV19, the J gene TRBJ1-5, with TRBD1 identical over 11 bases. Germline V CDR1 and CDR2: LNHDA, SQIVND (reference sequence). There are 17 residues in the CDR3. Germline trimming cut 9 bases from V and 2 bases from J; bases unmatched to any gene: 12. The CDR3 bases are TGTGCCAGCCAGGGACAGGGGGGAGTTTTAGGCAATCAGCCCCAGCATTTT. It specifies CASQGQGGVLGNQPQHF.

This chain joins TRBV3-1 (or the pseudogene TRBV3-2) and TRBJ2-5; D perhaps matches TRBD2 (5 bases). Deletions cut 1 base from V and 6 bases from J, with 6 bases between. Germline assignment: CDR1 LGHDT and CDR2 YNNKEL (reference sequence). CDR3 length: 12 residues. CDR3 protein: CASSQGGKTQYF. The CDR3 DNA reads TGTGCCAGCAGCCAAGGAGGGAAGACCCAGTACTTC.

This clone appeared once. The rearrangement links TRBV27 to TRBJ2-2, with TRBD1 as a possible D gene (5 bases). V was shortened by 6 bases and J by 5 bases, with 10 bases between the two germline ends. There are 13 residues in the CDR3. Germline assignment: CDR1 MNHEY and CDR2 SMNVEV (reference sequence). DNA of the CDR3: TGTGCCAGCAGGGACATCTTAACCGGGGAGCTGTTTTTT. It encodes CASRDILTGELFF.

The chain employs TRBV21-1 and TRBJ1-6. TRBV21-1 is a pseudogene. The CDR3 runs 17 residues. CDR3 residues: CAKWRRGADLWNSPLHF. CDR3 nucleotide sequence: TGTGCCAAATGGCGGAGGGGCGCCGATCTATGGAATTCACCCCTCCACTTT.

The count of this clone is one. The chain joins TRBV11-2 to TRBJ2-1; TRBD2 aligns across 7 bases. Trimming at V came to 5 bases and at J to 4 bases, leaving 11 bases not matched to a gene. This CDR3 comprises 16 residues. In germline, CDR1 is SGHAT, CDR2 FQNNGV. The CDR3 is CASSLKTSISYNEQFF. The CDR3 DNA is TGTGCCAGCAGCCTAAAGACTAGCATATCTTACAATGAGCAGTTCTTC.

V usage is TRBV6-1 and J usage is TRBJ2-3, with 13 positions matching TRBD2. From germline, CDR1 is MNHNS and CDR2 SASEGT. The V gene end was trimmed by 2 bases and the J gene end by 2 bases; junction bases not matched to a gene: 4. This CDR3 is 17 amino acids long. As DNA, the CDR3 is TGTGCCAGCAGTGAAAGGGGACTAGCGGGGATCACAGATACGCAGTATTTT. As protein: CASSERGLAGITDTQYF.

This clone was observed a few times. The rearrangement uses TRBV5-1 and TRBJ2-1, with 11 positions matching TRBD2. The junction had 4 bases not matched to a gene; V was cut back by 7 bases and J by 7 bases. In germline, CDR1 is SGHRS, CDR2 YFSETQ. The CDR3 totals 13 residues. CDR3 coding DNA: TGCGCCAGCCGGATAGCGGGGGGGAATGAGCAGTTCTTC. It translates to CASRIAGGNEQFF.

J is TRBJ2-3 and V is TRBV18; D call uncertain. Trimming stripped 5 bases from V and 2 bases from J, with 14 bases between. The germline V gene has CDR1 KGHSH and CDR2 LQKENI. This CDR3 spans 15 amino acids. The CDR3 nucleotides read TGTGCCAGCTCATCGTCTACCTTACCCACAGATACGCAGTATTTT. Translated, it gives CASSSSTLPTDTQYF.

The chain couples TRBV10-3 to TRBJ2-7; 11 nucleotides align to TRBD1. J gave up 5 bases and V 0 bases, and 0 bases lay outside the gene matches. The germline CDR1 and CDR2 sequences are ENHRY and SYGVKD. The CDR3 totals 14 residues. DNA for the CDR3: TGTGCCATCAGTGAGTCGGACAGGGGGCACGAGCAGTACTTC. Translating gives CAISESDRGHEQYF.

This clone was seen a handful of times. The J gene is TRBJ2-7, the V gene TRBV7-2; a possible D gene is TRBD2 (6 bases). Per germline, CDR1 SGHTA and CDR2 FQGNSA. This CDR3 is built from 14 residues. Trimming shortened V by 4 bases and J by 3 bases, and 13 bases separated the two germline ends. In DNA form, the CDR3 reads TGTGCCAGCAGCTCGCCGGGGGAAAACTACGAGCAGTACTTC. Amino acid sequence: CASSSPGENYEQYF. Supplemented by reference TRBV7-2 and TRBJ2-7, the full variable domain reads GAGVSQSPSNKVTEKGKDVELRCDPISGHTALYWYRQSLGQGLEFLIYFQGNSAPDKSGLPSDRFSAERTGGSVSTLTIQRTQQEDSAVYLCASSSPGENYEQYFGPGTRLTVT.